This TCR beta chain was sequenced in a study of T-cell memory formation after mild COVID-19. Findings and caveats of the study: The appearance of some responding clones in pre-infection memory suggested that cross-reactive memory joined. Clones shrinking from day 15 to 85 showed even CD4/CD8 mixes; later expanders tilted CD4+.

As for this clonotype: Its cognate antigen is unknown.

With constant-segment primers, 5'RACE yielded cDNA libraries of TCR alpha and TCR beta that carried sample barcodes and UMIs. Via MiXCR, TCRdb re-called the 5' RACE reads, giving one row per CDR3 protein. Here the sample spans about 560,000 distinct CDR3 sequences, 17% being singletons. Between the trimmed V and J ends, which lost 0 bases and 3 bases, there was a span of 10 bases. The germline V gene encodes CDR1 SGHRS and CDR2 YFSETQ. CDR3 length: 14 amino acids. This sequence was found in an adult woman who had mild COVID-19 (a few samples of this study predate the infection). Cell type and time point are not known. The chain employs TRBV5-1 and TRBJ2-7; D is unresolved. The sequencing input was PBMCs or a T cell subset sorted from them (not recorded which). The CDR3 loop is CASSLVGVYYEQYF. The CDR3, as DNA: TGCGCCAGCAGCTTGGTTGGGGTTTACTACGAGCAGTACTTC.